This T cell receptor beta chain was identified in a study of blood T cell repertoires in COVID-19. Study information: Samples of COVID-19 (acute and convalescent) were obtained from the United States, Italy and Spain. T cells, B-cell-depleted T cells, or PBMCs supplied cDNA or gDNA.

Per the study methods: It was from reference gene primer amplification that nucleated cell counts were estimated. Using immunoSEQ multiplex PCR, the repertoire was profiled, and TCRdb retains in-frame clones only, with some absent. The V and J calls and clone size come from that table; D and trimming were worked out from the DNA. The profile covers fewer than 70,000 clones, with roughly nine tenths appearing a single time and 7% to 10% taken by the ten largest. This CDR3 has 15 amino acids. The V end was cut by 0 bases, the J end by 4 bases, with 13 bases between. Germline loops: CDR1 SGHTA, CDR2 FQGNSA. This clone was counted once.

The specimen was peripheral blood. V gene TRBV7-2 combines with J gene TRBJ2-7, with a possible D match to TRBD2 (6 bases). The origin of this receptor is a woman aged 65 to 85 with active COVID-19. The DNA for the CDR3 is TGTGCCAGCAGCTTAGCCGGGACCGCGGGGTACGAGCAGTACTTC. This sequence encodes CASSLAGTAGYEQYF. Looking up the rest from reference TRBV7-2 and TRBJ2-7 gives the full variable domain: GAGVSQSPSNKVTEKGKDVELRCDPISGHTALYWYRQSLGQGLEFLIYFQGNSAPDKSGLPSDRFSAERTGGSVSTLTIQRTQQEDSAVYLCASSLAGTAGYEQYFGPGTRLTVT.